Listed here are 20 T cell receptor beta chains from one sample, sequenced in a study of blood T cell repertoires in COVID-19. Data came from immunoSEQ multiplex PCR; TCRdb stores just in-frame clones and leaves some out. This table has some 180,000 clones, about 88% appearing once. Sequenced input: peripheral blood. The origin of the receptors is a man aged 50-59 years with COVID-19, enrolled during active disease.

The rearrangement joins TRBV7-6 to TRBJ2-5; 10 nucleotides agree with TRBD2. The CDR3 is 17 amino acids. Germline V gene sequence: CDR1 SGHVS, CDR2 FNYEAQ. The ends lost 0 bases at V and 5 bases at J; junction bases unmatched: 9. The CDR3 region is CASSLAGSGGASETQYF. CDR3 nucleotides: TGTGCCAGCAGCTTAGCGGGAAGCGGGGGGGCCTCGGAGACCCAGTACTTC.

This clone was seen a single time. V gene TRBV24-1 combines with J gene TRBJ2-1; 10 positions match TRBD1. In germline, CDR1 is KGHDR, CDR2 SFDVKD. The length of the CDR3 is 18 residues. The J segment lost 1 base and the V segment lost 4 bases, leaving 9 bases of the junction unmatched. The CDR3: CATSDPRTGGGSYNEQFF. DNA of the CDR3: TGTGCCACCAGTGACCCTCGGACAGGGGGTGGATCCTACAATGAGCAGTTCTTC.

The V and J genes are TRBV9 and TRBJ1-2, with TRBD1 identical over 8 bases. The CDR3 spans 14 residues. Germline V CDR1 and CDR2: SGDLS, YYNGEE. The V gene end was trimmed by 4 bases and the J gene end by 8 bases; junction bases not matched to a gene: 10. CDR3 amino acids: CASSSRQGASGYTF. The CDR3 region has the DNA TGTGCCAGCAGCTCCCGCCAGGGGGCGTCCGGCTACACCTTC. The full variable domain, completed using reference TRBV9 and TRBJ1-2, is DSGVTQTPKHLITATGQRVTLRCSPRSGDLSVYWYQQSLDQGLQFLIQYYNGEERAKGNILERFSAQQFPDLHSELNLSSLELGDSALYFCASSSRQGASGYTFGSGTRLTVV.

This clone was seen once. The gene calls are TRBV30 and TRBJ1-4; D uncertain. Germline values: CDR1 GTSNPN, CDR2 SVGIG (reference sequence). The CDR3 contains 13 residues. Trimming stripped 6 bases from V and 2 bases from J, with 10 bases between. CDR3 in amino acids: CACSRSTNEKLFF. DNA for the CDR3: TGTGCCTGTTCGCGGAGTACTAATGAAAAACTGTTTTTT.

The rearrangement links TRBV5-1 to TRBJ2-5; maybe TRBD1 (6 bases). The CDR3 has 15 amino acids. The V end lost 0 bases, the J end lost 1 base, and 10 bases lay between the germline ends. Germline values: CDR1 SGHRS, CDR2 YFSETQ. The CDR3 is CASSLVLGAQETQYF. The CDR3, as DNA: TGCGCCAGCAGCTTGGTGCTGGGGGCCCAAGAGACCCAGTACTTC.

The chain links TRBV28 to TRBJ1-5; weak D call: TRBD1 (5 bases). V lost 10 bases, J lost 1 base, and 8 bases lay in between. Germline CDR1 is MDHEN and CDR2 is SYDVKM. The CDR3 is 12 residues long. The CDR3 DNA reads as TGTGCCACACGGGGGAGCAATCAGCCCCAGCATTTT. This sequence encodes CATRGSNQPQHF.

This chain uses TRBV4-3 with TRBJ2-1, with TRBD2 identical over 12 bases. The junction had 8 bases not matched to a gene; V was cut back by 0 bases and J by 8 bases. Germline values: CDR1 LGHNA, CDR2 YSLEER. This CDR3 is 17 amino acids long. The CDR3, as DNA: TGCGCCAGCAGCCAAGATGCTGGGCTAGCGGGGGGGTATGAGCAGTTCTTC. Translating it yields CASSQDAGLAGGYEQFF.

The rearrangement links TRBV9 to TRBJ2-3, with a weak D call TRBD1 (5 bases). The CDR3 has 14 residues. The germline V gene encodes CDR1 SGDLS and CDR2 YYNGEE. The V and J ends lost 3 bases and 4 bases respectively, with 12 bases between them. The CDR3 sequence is CASSGMLGPDTQYF. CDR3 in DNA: TGTGCCAGCAGCGGCATGCTGGGGCCAGATACGCAGTATTTT.

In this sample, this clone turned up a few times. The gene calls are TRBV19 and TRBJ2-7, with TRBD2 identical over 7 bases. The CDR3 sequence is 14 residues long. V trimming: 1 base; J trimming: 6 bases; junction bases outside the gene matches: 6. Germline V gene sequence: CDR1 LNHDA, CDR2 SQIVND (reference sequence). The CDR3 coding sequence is TGTGCCAGTAGTATAGGCCTAGCGGCGGTCGAGCAGTACTTC. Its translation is CASSIGLAAVEQYF.

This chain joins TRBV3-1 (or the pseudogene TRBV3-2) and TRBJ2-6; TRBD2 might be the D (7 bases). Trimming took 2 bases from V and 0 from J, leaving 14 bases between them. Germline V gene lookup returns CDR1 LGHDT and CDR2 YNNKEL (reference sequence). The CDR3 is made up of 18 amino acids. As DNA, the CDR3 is TGTGCCAGCAGCCAAATCGCGGGGGCGGGCTCTGGGGCCAACGTCCTGACTTTC. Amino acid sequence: CASSQIAGAGSGANVLTF.

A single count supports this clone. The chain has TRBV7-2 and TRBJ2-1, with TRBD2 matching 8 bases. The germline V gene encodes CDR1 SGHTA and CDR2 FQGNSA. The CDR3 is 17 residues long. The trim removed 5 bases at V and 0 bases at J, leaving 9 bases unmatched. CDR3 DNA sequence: TGTGCCAGCAGCCCAACGGGGGGGCTAAGCTCCTACAATGAGCAGTTCTTC. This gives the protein CASSPTGGLSSYNEQFF. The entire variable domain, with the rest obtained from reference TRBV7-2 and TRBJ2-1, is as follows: GAGVSQSPSNKVTEKGKDVELRCDPISGHTALYWYRQSLGQGLEFLIYFQGNSAPDKSGLPSDRFSAERTGGSVSTLTIQRTQQEDSAVYLCASSPTGGLSSYNEQFFGPGTRLTVL.

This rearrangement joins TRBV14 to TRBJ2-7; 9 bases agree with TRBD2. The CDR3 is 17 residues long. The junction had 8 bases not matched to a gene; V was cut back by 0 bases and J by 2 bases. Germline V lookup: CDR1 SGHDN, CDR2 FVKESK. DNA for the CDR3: TGTGCCAGCAGCCAAGATCAGGTCCCTAGCGGGACCTACGAGCAGTACTTC. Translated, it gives CASSQDQVPSGTYEQYF.

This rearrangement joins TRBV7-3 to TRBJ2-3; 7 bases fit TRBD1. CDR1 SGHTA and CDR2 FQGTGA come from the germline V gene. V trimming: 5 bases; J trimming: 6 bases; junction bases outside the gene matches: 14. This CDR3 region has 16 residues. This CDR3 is CASSALTGPYGDTQYF. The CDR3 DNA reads TGTGCCAGCAGCGCTCTGACAGGGCCGTATGGGGATACGCAGTATTTT.

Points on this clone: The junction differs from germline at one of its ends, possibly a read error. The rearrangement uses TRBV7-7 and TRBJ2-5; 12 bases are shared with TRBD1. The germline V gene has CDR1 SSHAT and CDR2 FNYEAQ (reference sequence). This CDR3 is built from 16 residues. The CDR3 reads CASSLEGQGAWETQYF. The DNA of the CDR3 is TGTGCTAGCAGCCTCGAGGGACAGGGGGCTTGGGAGACCCAGTACTTC.

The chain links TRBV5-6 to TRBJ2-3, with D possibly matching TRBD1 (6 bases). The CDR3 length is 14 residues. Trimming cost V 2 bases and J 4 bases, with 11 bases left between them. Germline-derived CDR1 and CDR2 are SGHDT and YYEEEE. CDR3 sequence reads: CASSLEGVADTQYF. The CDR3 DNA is TGTGCCAGCAGCTTAGAGGGGGTAGCAGATACGCAGTATTTT.

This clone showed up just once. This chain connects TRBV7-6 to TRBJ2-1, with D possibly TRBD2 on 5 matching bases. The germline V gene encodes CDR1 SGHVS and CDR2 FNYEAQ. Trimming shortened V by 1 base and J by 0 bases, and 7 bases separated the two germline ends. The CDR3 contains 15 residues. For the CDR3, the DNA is TGTGCCAGCAGCTTAGGAGGGAACTCCTACAATGAGCAGTTCTTC. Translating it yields CASSLGGNSYNEQFF.

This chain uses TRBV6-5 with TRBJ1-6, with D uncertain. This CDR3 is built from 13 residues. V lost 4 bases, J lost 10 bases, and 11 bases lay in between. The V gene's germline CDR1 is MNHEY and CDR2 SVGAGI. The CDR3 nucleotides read TGTGCCAGCAGTTCTACGATCGCGTCACCCCTCCACTTT. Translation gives CASSSTIASPLHF.

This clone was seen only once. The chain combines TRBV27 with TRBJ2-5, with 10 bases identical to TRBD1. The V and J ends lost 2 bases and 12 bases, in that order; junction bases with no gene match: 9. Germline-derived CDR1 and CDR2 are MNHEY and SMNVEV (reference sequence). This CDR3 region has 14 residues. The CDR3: CASSLRQGAPPKYF. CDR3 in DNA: TGTGCCAGCAGTTTAAGACAGGGGGCTCCCCCAAAGTACTTC.

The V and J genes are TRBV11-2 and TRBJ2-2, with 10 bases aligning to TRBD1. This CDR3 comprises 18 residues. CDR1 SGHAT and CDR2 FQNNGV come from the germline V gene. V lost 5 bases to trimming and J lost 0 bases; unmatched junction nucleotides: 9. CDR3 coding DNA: TGTGCCAGCAGCCGAAGGGACAGGGGCTTCGCGAACACCGGGGAGCTGTTTTTT. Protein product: CASSRRDRGFANTGELFF. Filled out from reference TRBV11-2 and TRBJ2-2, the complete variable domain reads EAGVAQSPRYKIIEKRQSVAFWCNPISGHATLYWYQQILGQGPKLLIQFQNNGVVDDSQLPKDRFSAERLKGVDSTLKIQPAKLEDSAVYLCASSRRDRGFANTGELFFGEGSRLTVL.

The DNA for the CDR3 is TGTGCCAGCAGCTACGGTGGCGGGGTCGTCGAGCAGTTCTTC. Its protein is CASSYGGGVVEQFF. The V and J genes are TRBV7-3 and TRBJ2-1, with D perhaps TRBD2 (6 bases). The CDR3 is 14 amino acids. V dropped 4 bases and J dropped 10 bases, with 17 bases sitting between them. The germline gives CDR1 SGHTA, CDR2 FQGTGA.